Below, one T cell receptor (beta chain) is given with its context. Method: immunoSEQ multiplex PCR; TCRdb's copy keeps in-frame clones and lacks some. The sample yields approximately 160,000 clones, about four fifths seen once. This specimen belongs to a study of blood T cell repertoires in COVID-19. The germline CDR1 and CDR2 sequences are MGHRA and YSYEKL. CDR3 length: 14 amino acids. After removal of 3 bases from V and 4 bases from J, the junction contained 6 bases not matched to a gene. The receptor was isolated from a man between 18 and 29 years old with active or convalescent COVID-19. J is TRBJ2-7 and V is TRBV4-1; 7 bases fit TRBD2. Sequencing was done on a sample of peripheral blood. The DNA of the CDR3 is TGCGCCAGCAGCCAGACGGGGGGAACTTACGAGCAGTACTTC. This sequence encodes CASSQTGGTYEQYF.